A single sample gave rise to the 11 T cell receptor beta chains below, sequenced in a study of identical twins. TCRdb used MiXCR to reprocess the 5' RACE reads, holding one entry per CDR3 protein. The repertoire consists of 690,000 or so distinct CDR3 sequences, with roughly 6% occurring once and the leading ten covering 1.5% to 2%. Sequencing was done on a sample of naive T cells sorted from blood. The source of these receptors is a man aged 18 to 29 in good health.

This clonotype was picked up many times. The genes are TRBV20-1 and TRBJ1-1; no definite D call. V lost 4 bases, J lost 1 base, and 16 bases lay in between. Germline V CDR1 and CDR2: DFQATT, SNEGSKA (reference sequence). CDR3 length equals 15 residues. CDR3 coding DNA: TGCAGTGCTAAAAACCGAAGAATGGGGAACACTGAAGCTTTCTTT. Translating it yields CSAKNRRMGNTEAFF.

This clonotype was picked up many times. The J gene is TRBJ1-5, the V gene TRBV9; tentative D call: TRBD1 (6 bases). Trimming stripped 3 bases from V and 4 bases from J, with 14 bases between. The germline V gene has CDR1 SGDLS and CDR2 YYNGEE. The CDR3 has 15 amino acids. CDR3: CASSGGAGGNQPQHF. In DNA, the CDR3 is TGTGCCAGCAGCGGGGGGGCTGGTGGGAATCAGCCCCAGCATTTT. Together with reference TRBV9 and TRBJ1-5, the CDR3 gives the full variable domain: DSGVTQTPKHLITATGQRVTLRCSPRSGDLSVYWYQQSLDQGLQFLIQYYNGEERAKGNILERFSAQQFPDLHSELNLSSLELGDSALYFCASSGGAGGNQPQHFGDGTRLSIL.

As to this clonotype: A much larger clonotype is one base distant, so this may be a read error. CDR3 in amino acids: CASSQVWVGNEKLYF. The DNA of the CDR3 is TGCGCCAGCAGCCAAGTCTGGGTTGGCAATGAAAAACTGTATTTT. The genes are TRBV4-3 and TRBJ1-4; D uncertain. Per the germline V gene, CDR1 is LGHNA and CDR2 is YSLEER. This CDR3 is built from 15 residues.

This clonotype was found a few times. V and J are TRBV7-2 and TRBJ2-2; D gene uncertain. With 5 bases removed from V and 4 bases from J, the gap between germline ends came to 11 bases. From germline, CDR1 is SGHTA and CDR2 FQGNSA. This CDR3 spans 14 amino acids. CDR3 nucleotide sequence: TGTGCCAGCAGCATCCGGCCGGGCACCGGGGAGCTGTTTTTT. Its translation is CASSIRPGTGELFF.

This clonotype showed up many times. This sequence joins TRBV28 and TRBJ2-7, with D maybe TRBD2 (6 bases). This CDR3 is built from 14 residues. V lost 8 bases, J lost 3 bases, and 17 bases lay in between. Germline values: CDR1 MDHEN, CDR2 SYDVKM. The CDR3 coding sequence is TGTGCCAGCGGGTCGGGAGTGAGGGTCTACGAGCAGTACGTC. Amino acid sequence: CASGSGVRVYEQYV.

This clonotype was seen at least ten times. CDR3 coding DNA: TGTGCCAGCAGCCAAGAAGGGAATCAGCCCCAGCATTTT. Protein: CASSQEGNQPQHF. The genes are TRBV3-1 and TRBJ1-5; no reliable D call. With 0 bases removed from V and 4 bases from J, the gap between germline ends came to 4 bases. Looked up from germline, CDR1 is LGHDT and CDR2 is YNNKEL (reference sequence). The CDR3 extends over 13 amino acids.

The chain uses TRBV6-1 and TRBJ2-3, with a possible D match to TRBD2 (6 bases). Germline V gene lookup returns CDR1 MNHNS and CDR2 SASEGT. This CDR3 region has 15 residues. V lost 6 bases and J lost 2, with 15 bases in between. CDR3 protein: CASSPGETYTDTQYF. Here the CDR3 DNA reads TGTGCCAGCAGCCCGGGAGAAACGTACACAGATACGCAGTATTTT.

A few counts support this clonotype. The chain is built from TRBV5-1 and TRBJ2-3; 14 positions match TRBD2. The ends lost 7 bases at V and 5 bases at J; junction bases unmatched: 6. This CDR3 is 15 amino acids long. The germline V gene has CDR1 SGHRS and CDR2 YFSETQ. The CDR3 nucleotides are TGCGCCAGCGGGACTAGCGGGAGTACTATAGATACGCAGTATTTT. Amino acids: CASGTSGSTIDTQYF.

With respect to this clonotype: Given a much more abundant clone one base away, this may be a read error. The CDR3 end shows no conserved phenylalanine or tryptophan, and so a read error is likely. The gene calls are TRBV12-3 or TRBV12-4 and TRBJ2-1; 7 nucleotides agree with TRBD1. J gave up 2 bases and V 4 bases, and 5 bases lay outside the gene matches. The CDR3 has 15 residues. In DNA form, the CDR3 reads TGTGCCAGCAGTTCGAGACAGGGCCCCTACAATGAGCAGTTCTAC. Amino acid sequence: CASSSRQGPYNEQFY.

This clonotype appeared many times. V is TRBV29-1 and J is TRBJ2-7; TRBD2 agrees at 8 bases. CDR1 and CDR2 from the germline V gene are SQVTM and ANQGSEA. The CDR3 loop spans 15 amino acids. V gave up 7 bases and J gave up 6 bases; unmatched junction bases: 17. The CDR3 DNA sequence: TGCAGCGCCGGGGGGGGCGAAATCGAGTTTGGCGAGCAGTACTTC. The encoded protein is CSAGGGEIEFGEQYF.

This clonotype was detected many times. The junction departs from germline at one end; a sequencing error may be responsible. The chain joins TRBV29-1 to TRBJ2-1, with D uncertain. CDR1 and CDR2 from the germline V gene are SQVTM and ANQGSEA. This CDR3 is built from 14 residues. CDR3 in amino acids: CSGEALLHYNEQFF. The CDR3 region has the DNA TGCAGCGGTGAAGCGCTTCTTCACTACAATGAGCAGTTCTTC.